One sample yielded the 2 T cell receptor beta chains listed below, sequenced in a study of identical twins. Via MiXCR, TCRdb re-called the 5' RACE reads, giving one row per CDR3 protein. The sample yields 500,000 to 550,000 distinct CDR3 sequences, 22% seen once. The data were also submitted as part of a second study, on T cells expressing NK-cell markers.

The sample consisted of CD4+ T cells sorted from blood. The receptors shown here come from a young woman in good health.

The V and J genes are TRBV7-8 and TRBJ1-2; a weak D match, TRBD1 (6 bases). CDR1 and CDR2 from the germline V gene are SGHVS and FQNEAQ. Trimming took 5 bases from V and 6 from J, leaving 22 bases between them. The CDR3 consists of 16 residues. The CDR3 DNA reads TGTGCCAGCAGCCCATTACGACAGGCGGTGGAAGATGGCTACACCTTC. Its translation is CASSPLRQAVEDGYTF.

This clonotype was observed a handful of times. The V gene is TRBV2, the J gene TRBJ2-3; possible D gene TRBD1, 6 bases. The germline V gene has CDR1 SNHLY and CDR2 FYNNEI. The V end lost 5 bases, the J end lost 3 bases, and 12 bases lay between the germline ends. This CDR3 has 14 residues. CDR3 coding DNA: TGTGCCAGCAGTAAAATTGACAGGACAGATACGCAGTATTTT. It codes for CASSKIDRTDTQYF.